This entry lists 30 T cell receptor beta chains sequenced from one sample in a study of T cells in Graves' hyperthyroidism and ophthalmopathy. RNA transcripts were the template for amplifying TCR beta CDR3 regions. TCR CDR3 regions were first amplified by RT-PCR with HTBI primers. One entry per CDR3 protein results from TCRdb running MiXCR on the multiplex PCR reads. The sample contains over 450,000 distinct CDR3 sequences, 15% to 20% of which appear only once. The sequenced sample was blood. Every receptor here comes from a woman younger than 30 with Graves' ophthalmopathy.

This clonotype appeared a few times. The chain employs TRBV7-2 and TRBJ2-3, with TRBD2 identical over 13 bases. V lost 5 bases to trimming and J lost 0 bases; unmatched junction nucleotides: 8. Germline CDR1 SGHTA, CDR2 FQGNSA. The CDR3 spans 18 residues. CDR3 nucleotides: TGTGCCAGCAGCCAACCGACTAGCGGGGGGACTAGCACAGATACGCAGTATTTT. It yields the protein CASSQPTSGGTSTDTQYF.

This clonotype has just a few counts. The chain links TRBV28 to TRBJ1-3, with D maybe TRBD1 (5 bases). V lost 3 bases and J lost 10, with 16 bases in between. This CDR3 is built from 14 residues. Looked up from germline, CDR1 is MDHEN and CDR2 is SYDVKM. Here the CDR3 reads CASSLRSGGGTIYF. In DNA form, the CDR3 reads TGTGCCAGCAGTTTGCGATCCGGGGGAGGTACCATATATTTT. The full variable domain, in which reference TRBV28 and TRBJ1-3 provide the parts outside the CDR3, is DVKVTQSSRYLVKRTGEKVFLECVQDMDHENMFWYRQDPGLGLRLIYFSYDVKMKEKGDIPEGYSVSREKKERFSLILESASTNQTSMYLCASSLRSGGGTIYFGEGSWLTVV.

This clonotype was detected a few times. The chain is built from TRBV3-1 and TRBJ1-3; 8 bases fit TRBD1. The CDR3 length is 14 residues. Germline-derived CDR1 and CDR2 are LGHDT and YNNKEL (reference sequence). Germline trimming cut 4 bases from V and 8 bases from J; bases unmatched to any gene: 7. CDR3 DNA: TGTGCCAGCAGCCGTGGACAGGGAAGGGACACCATATATTTT. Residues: CASSRGQGRDTIYF.

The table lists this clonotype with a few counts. The CDR3 DNA is TGTGCCAGCAGTACATCGACAGGGTATGGCTACACCTTC. It is translated as CASSTSTGYGYTF. The rearrangement joins TRBV2 to TRBJ1-2, with TRBD1 matching over 7 bases. The CDR3 runs to 13 residues. Germline V lookup: CDR1 SNHLY, CDR2 FYNNEI. The ends lost 5 bases at V and 5 bases at J; junction bases unmatched: 5.

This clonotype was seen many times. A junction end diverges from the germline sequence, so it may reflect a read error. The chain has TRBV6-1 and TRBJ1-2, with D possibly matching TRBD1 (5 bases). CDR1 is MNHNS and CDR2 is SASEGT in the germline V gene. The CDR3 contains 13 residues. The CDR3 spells CASREGEGYGYTF. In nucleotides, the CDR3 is TGTGCCAGCAGAGAAGGGGAGGGTTATGGCTACACCTTC.

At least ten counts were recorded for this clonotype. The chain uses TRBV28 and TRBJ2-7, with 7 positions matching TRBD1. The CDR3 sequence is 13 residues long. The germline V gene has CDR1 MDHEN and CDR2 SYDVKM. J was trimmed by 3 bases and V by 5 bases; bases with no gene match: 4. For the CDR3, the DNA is TGTGCCAGCAGTACAGGGGACGGCTACGAGCAGTACTTC. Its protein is CASSTGDGYEQYF. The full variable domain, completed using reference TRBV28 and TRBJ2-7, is DVKVTQSSRYLVKRTGEKVFLECVQDMDHENMFWYRQDPGLGLRLIYFSYDVKMKEKGDIPEGYSVSREKKERFSLILESASTNQTSMYLCASSTGDGYEQYFGPGTRLTVT.

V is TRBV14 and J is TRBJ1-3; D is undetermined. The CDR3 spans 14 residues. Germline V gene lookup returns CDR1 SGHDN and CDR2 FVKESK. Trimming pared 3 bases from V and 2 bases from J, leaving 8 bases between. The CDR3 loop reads CASSQQRTGNTIYF. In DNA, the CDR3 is TGTGCCAGCAGCCAGCAGAGAACTGGAAACACCATATATTTT.

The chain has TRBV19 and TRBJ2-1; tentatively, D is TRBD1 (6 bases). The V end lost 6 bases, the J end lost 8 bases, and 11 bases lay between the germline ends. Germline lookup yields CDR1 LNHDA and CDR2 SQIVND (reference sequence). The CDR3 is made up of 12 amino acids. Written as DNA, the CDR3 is TGTGCCAGTAGCAACAGGGTGGATGAGCAGTTCTTC. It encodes CASSNRVDEQFF. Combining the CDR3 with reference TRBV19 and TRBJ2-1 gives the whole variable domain DGGITQSPKYLFRKEGQNVTLSCEQNLNHDAMYWYRQDPGQGLRLIYYSQIVNDFQKGDIAEGYSVSREKKESFPLTVTSAQKNPTAFYLCASSNRVDEQFFGPGTRLTVL.

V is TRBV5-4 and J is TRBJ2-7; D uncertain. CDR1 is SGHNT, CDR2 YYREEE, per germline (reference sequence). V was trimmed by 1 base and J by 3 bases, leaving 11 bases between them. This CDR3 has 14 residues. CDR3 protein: CASSLMYSDYEQYF. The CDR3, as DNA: TGTGCCAGCAGCTTGATGTATTCCGACTACGAGCAGTACTTC.

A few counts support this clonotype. This CDR3 reads CASSLSPGSNQPQHF. DNA for the CDR3: TGTGCCAGCAGTTTATCACCGGGCAGCAATCAGCCCCAGCATTTT. This rearrangement joins TRBV27 to TRBJ1-5; unclear D gene. V was clipped by 0 bases and J by 1 base, with 7 bases between them. Germline V lookup: CDR1 MNHEY, CDR2 SMNVEV (reference sequence). The CDR3 is made up of 15 amino acids.

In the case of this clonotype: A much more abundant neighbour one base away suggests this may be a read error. The CDR3 DNA sequence: TGCAGCGTTGATACATCACTAGCGGGAGGAATCTACGAGCAGTACTTC. It codes for CSVDTSLAGGIYEQYF. This rearrangement joins TRBV29-1 to TRBJ2-7, with 12 bases lining up with TRBD2. CDR1 and CDR2 from the germline V gene are SQVTM and ANQGSEA. The CDR3 runs to 16 residues. The trim removed 3 bases at V and 3 bases at J, leaving 9 bases unmatched.

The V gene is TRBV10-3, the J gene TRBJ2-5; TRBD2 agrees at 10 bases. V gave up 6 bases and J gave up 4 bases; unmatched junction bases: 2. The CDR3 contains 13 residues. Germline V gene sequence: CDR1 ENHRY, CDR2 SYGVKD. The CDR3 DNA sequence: TGTGCCATCAGCCCTAGCGGGAGAGAGACCCAGTACTTC. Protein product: CAISPSGRETQYF.

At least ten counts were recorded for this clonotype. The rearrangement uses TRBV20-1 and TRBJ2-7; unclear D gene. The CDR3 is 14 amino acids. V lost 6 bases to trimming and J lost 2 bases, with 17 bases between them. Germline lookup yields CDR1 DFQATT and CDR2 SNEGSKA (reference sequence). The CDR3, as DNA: TGCAGTGCCAGAAATGACGGCCTTGCCTACGAGCAGTACTTC. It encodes CSARNDGLAYEQYF.

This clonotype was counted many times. The CDR3 protein is CASSDGQGTNEQFF. The CDR3, as DNA: TGTGCCAGCAGCGACGGACAGGGTACGAATGAGCAGTTCTTC. This chain connects TRBV2 to TRBJ2-1; TRBD1 matches 8 bases. The trim removed 6 bases at V and 7 bases at J, leaving 8 bases unmatched. The CDR3 has 14 residues. Per germline, CDR1 SNHLY and CDR2 FYNNEI.

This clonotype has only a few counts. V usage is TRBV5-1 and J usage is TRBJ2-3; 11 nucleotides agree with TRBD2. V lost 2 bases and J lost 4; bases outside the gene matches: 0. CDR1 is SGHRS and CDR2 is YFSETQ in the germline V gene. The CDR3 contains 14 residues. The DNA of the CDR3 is TGCGCCAGCAGCTTACTAGCGGGAGCAGATACGCAGTATTTT. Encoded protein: CASSLLAGADTQYF.

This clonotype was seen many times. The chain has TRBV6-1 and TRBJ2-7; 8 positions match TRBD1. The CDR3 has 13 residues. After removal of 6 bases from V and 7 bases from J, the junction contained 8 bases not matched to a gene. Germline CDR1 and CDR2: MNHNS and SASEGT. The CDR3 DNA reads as TGTGCCAGCAGGCCGGACAGGGCGGGGGAGCAGTACTTC. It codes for CASRPDRAGEQYF.

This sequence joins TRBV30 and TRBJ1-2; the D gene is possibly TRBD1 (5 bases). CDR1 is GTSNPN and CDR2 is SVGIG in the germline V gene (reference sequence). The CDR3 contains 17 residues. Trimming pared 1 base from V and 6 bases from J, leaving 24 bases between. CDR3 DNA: TGTGCCTGGAGTGCGTTCGGGTGGGACGGGGGGTTTAATGGCTACACCTTC. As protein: CAWSAFGWDGGFNGYTF.

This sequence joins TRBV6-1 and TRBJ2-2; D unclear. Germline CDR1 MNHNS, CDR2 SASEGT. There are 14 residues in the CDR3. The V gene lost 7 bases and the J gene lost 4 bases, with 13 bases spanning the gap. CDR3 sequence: CASTLGWGTGELFF. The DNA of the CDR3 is TGTGCCAGCACGTTGGGGTGGGGCACCGGGGAGCTGTTTTTT.

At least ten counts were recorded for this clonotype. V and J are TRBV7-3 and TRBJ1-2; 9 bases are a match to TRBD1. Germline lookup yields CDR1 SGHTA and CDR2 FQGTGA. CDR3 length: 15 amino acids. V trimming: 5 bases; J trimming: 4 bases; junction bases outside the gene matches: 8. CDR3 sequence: CASSNRQGGSYGYTF. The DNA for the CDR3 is TGTGCCAGCAGCAATCGACAGGGGGGCTCCTATGGCTACACCTTC.

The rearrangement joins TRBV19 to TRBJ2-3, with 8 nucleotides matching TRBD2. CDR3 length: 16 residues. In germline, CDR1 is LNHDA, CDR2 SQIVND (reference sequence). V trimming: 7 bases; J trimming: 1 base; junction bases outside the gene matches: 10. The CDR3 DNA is TGTGCCAGTACCAGCCTAGCGGGTCTAGGCACAGATACGCAGTATTTT. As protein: CASTSLAGLGTDTQYF.

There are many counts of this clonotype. CDR3 sequence (DNA): TGTGCCAGCAGCCAGGGCAAGAACACTGAAGCTTTCTTT. This codes for CASSQGKNTEAFF. V usage is TRBV3-1 and J usage is TRBJ1-1; D is ambiguous. V shed 3 bases and J shed 1 base, with 6 bases lying between them. The CDR3 length is 13 residues. From germline, CDR1 is LGHDT and CDR2 YNNKEL (reference sequence). Complete variable domain (other parts from reference TRBV3-1 and TRBJ1-1): DTAVSQTPKYLVTQMGNDKSIKCEQNLGHDTMYWYKQDSKKFLKIMFSYNNKELIINETVPNRFSPKSPDKAHLNLHINSLELGDSAVYFCASSQGKNTEAFFGQGTRLTVV.

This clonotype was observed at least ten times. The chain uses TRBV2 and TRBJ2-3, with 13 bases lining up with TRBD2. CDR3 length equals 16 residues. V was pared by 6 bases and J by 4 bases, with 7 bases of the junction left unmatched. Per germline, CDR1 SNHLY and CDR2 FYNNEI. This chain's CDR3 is CASSVGTSGTSDTQYF. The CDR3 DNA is TGTGCCAGCAGCGTCGGGACTAGCGGGACATCAGATACGCAGTATTTT.

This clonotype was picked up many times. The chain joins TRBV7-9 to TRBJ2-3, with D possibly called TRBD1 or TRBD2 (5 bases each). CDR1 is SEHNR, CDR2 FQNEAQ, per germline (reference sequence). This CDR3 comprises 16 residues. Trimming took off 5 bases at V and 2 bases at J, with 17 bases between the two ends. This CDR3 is CASSPPPGTITDTQYF. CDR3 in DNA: TGTGCCAGCAGCCCTCCGCCGGGGACCATCACAGATACGCAGTATTTT.

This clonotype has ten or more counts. The CDR3 here is CASSNTGKTEAFF. CDR3 DNA: TGTGCCAGCAGTAATACAGGGAAAACTGAAGCTTTCTTT. This chain connects TRBV6-1 to TRBJ1-1; a possible D gene is TRBD1 (6 bases). Trimming removed 5 bases from V and 5 bases from J, with 12 bases in between. The germline gives CDR1 MNHNS, CDR2 SASEGT. The CDR3 runs 13 residues.

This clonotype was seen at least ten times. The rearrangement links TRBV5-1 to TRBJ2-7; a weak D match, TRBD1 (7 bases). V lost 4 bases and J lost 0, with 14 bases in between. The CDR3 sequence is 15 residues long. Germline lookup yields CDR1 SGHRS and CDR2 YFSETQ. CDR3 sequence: CASSGGTASSYEQYF. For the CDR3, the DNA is TGCGCCAGCAGCGGGGGGACAGCTAGCTCCTACGAGCAGTACTTC.

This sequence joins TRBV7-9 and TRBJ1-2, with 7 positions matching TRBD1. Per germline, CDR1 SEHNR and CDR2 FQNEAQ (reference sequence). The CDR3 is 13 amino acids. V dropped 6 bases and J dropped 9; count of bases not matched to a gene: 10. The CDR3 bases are TGTGCCAGCAGATTCGACAGGGAAAGTAGCTACACCTTC. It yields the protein CASRFDRESSYTF.

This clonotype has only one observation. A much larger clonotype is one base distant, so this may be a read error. The CDR3 DNA reads TGCGCCAGCAGCCGCGACAGCCCTCTCTACAATGAGCAGTACTTC. Amino acids: CASSRDSPLYNEQYF. The rearrangement joins TRBV5-1 to TRBJ2-7; possibly TRBD1 for D (5 bases). CDR3 length: 15 residues. Trimming took 4 bases from V and 7 from J, leaving 21 bases between them. Germline CDR1 is SGHRS and CDR2 is YFSETQ.

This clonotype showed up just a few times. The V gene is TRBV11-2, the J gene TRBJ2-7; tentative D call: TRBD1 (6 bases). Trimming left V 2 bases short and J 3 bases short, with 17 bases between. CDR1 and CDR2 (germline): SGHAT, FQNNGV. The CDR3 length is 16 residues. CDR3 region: CASSLFGVGAGYEQYF. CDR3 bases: TGTGCCAGCAGCTTATTTGGAGTGGGGGCGGGCTACGAGCAGTACTTC.

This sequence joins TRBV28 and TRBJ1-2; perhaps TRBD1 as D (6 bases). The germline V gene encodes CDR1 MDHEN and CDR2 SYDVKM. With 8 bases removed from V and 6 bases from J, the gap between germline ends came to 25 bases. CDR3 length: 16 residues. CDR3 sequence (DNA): TGTGCCAGCCGCCAAATTAGGGCATCAAGGGGGGATGGCTACACCTTC. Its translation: CASRQIRASRGDGYTF.

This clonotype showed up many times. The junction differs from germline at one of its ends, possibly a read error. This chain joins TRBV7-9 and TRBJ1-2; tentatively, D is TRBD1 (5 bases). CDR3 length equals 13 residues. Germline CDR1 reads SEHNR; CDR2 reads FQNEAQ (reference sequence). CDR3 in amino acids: CASSLDRGGGYTF. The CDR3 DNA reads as TGTGCCAGCAGTTTAGATAGGGGAGGTGGCTACACCTTC.